This TCR beta chain was observed in a study of identical twins. The study's findings and limits: Models predicted less out-of-frame TCR alpha sharing in monozygotic twins than was found. Conclusions were drawn cross-sectionally by statistical analysis, without following the same donors. The more abundant beta clonotypes in cord blood had fewer insertions, and memory repertoires did not show this.

This clonotype has ten or more counts. The antigen is unknown. MiXCR, run by TCRdb on the 5' RACE reads, gives a single entry per CDR3 protein. The sample has approximately 690,000 distinct CDR3 sequences; over 5% are singletons. The sequenced sample was naive T cells sorted from blood. This TCR was sampled from a man between 18 and 29 years old in good health.

The CDR3 DNA follows: TGTGCCAGCAGCTCCCCGACAGGGTGGGATGAAAAACTGTTTTTT. Its translation is CASSSPTGWDEKLFF. V gene TRBV7-9 combines with J gene TRBJ1-4; 7 bases agree with TRBD1. V lost 4 bases, J lost 6 bases, and 8 bases stayed unmatched. The CDR3 sequence is 15 residues long. Looked up from germline, CDR1 is SEHNR and CDR2 is FQNEAQ (reference sequence).